Listed here are 20 T cell receptor beta chains from one sample, sequenced in a study of T cell clonality in common variable immunodeficiency. No antigen has been identified for these receptors. General study points: In common variable immunodeficiency, TCR beta chains reportedly carried fewer deletions and N-nucleotide insertions.

Generated by immunoSEQ multiplex PCR, the TCRdb table keeps only in-frame clones and is missing some. The sample holds 23,000 or so clones, and no clone turns up only once. Sequencing was performed on peripheral blood mononuclear cells. Every receptor here comes from a human donor with common variable immunodeficiency.

This clone appeared many times. Sequencing ends 3 residues short of the CDR3 end; the germline J gene provides the rest. This rearrangement joins TRBV2 to TRBJ2-1; 10 bases are shared with TRBD1. CDR1 is SNHLY, CDR2 FYNNEI, per germline. The CDR3 has 16 amino acids. V shed 9 bases and J 5 bases; nucleotides not matched to a gene: 13. Incomplete CDR3 DNA: TGTGCCAGGACCGGGACGACAGGGGGCCGAAACAATGAG. Protein: CARTGTTGGRNNE. The CDR3, in full, reads CARTGTTGGRNNEQFF.

Concerning this clone: With the read ending 3 residues before the CDR3 end, the germline J gene is used to fill in that end. The chain has TRBV7-2 and TRBJ1-1; D might be TRBD1 (5 bases). The V end lost 10 bases, the J end lost 5 bases, and 20 bases lay between the germline ends. Germline-derived CDR1 and CDR2 are SGHTA and FQGNSA. This CDR3 has 14 residues. The CDR3: CATRTSSKGTEAFF. The sequenced CDR3 bases are TGTGCCACTCGGACGTCCTCTAAGGGGACTGAA.

CDR3 loop: CASSYALAGGYNEQFF. The covered CDR3 bases are TGTGCCAGCAGTTACGCTCTAGCGGGGGGTTACAATGAG. V is TRBV6-2 or TRBV6-3 and J is TRBJ2-1, with 11 bases lining up with TRBD2. The read ends 3 residues early relative to the CDR3; the germline J gene fills the gap. The CDR3 spans 16 residues. With 2 bases clipped from V and 4 bases from J, the junction kept 4 bases outside the gene matches. The V gene's germline CDR1 is MNHEY and CDR2 SVGEGT.

Concerning this clone: The DNA ends 3 residues before the CDR3 does, and the rest of the CDR3 is filled in from the germline J gene. The gene calls are TRBV11-2 and TRBJ2-7, with 7 nucleotides matching TRBD1. V dropped 1 base and J dropped 2; count of bases not matched to a gene: 2. Looked up from germline, CDR1 is SGHAT and CDR2 is FQNNGV. This CDR3 region has 14 residues. The part of the CDR3 DNA that was read is TGTGCCAGCAGCTTAGGGGACAGACCCTACGAG. As protein: CASSLGDRPYE. The CDR3, in full, reads CASSLGDRPYEQYF.

This clone was seen many times. The CDR3 end is not reached by the read, which stops 3 residues before it; the germline J gene fills it in. The chain joins TRBV7-2 to TRBJ2-3; D remains ambiguous. CDR3 length: 13 residues. Germline CDR1 reads SGHTA; CDR2 reads FQGNSA. The V end lost 3 bases, the J end lost 4 bases, and 8 bases lay between the germline ends. Incomplete CDR3 DNA: TGTGCCAGCAGCTTCAGTGTCTCAGATACG. Its protein product is CASSFSVSDT. The whole CDR3 reads CASSFSVSDTQYF. Based on the CDR3 plus reference TRBV7-2 and TRBJ2-3, the full variable domain is GAGVSQSPSNKVTEKGKDVELRCDPISGHTALYWYRQSLGQGLEFLIYFQGNSAPDKSGLPSDRFSAERTGGSVSTLTIQRTQQEDSAVYLCASSFSVSDTQYFGPGTRLTVL.

This clone was counted only a few times. The sequence runs out 3 residues before the end of the CDR3; the remainder is reconstructed from the germline J gene. The gene calls are TRBV19 and TRBJ2-2; weak D call: TRBD2 (6 bases). In germline, CDR1 is LNHDA, CDR2 SQIVND (reference sequence). This CDR3 region has 15 residues. V shed 9 bases and J shed 6 bases, with 20 bases lying between them. The CDR3 bases that were read are TGTGCCAGCCATCGGTACCCTCCTAGCGCCGGGGAG. Residues: CASHRYPPSAGE. The entire CDR3 protein reads CASHRYPPSAGELFF.

This clone was found a few times. The CDR3 end lies 3 residues beyond the end of the read and is filled in from the germline J gene. This chain joins TRBV6-1 and TRBJ1-1; TRBD1 agrees at 9 bases. Germline trimming cut 4 bases from V and 0 bases from J; bases unmatched to any gene: 6. The CDR3 totals 16 residues. Germline V gene lookup returns CDR1 MNHNS and CDR2 SASEGT. The CDR3 is CASSAGTGTLNTEAFF. The sequenced part of the CDR3 DNA is TGTGCCAGCAGTGCCGGGACAGGGACTCTGAACACTGAA.

Only a few counts were recorded for this clone. The CDR3 protein is CASSLDRASYEQYF. The part of the CDR3 DNA that was read is TGTGCCAGCAGCTTGGACAGGGCTTCCTACGAG. The gene calls are TRBV5-6 and TRBJ2-7; D possibly corresponds to TRBD1 (6 bases). The read gets to within 3 residues of the CDR3 end, and the germline J gene fills in the rest. Germline CDR1 is SGHDT and CDR2 is YYEEEE. The CDR3 runs to 14 residues. Trimming left V 0 bases short and J 1 base short, with 8 bases between.

At least ten counts were recorded for this clone. The observed sequence ends 3 residues before the CDR3 terminus, with the missing tail filled in from the germline J gene. The V call is TRBV19, the J call TRBJ2-1; 15 bases align to TRBD2. Trimming took 4 bases from V and 7 from J; bases not matched to a gene: 2. CDR3 length: 15 residues. CDR1 is LNHDA, CDR2 SQIVND, per germline (reference sequence). Incomplete CDR3 DNA: TGTGCCAGTAGTAGGACTAGCGGGGGGGCAAATGAG. As protein: CASSRTSGGANE. The CDR3, in full, reads CASSRTSGGANEQFF.

This clone has at least ten counts. The sequence runs out 3 residues before the end of the CDR3; the remainder is reconstructed from the germline J gene. The chain links TRBV30 to TRBJ2-6; perhaps TRBD2 as D (6 bases). CDR3 length: 15 amino acids. V lost 0 bases to trimming and J lost 1 base, with 7 bases between them. Germline V gene sequence: CDR1 GTSNPN, CDR2 SVGIG (reference sequence). CDR3 in amino acids: CAWSVGGSGANVLTF. The sequenced CDR3 bases are TGTGCCTGGAGTGTAGGAGGGTCTGGGGCCAACGTC.

This clone showed up just a few times. With the read ending 3 residues before the CDR3 end, the germline J gene is used to fill in that end. The gene calls are TRBV20-1 and TRBJ2-1; D is tentatively TRBD1 or TRBD2 (5 bases each). CDR1 DFQATT and CDR2 SNEGSKA come from the germline V gene (reference sequence). Trimming pared 1 base from V and 0 bases from J, leaving 13 bases between. CDR3 length: 16 amino acids. The CDR3 bases that were read are TGCAGTGCTAGAGCCGAGGGGAGCCGCTCCTACAATGAG. This sequence encodes CSARAEGSRSYNE. Given in full, the CDR3 is CSARAEGSRSYNEQFF.

This clone was detected a few times. The read stops 3 residues short of the end of the CDR3; the missing end is completed from the germline J gene. The rearrangement joins TRBV20-1 to TRBJ2-7; 8 bases line up with TRBD2. The V gene end was trimmed by 5 bases and the J gene end by 0 bases; junction bases not matched to a gene: 6. The CDR3 is 14 amino acids. Germline V gene lookup returns CDR1 DFQATT and CDR2 SNEGSKA (reference sequence). This CDR3 reads CSADSGASSYEQYF. The CDR3 DNA, read in part, is TGCAGTGCTGATAGCGGGGCTTCCTCCTACGAG.

In this sample, this clone turned up a few times. The DNA ends 3 residues before the CDR3 does, and the rest of the CDR3 is filled in from the germline J gene. This chain uses TRBV19 with TRBJ1-2; D call uncertain. CDR1 is LNHDA, CDR2 SQIVND, per germline (reference sequence). This CDR3 is built from 12 residues. The part of the CDR3 DNA that was read is TGTGCCAGTAGTATAGGAGTCCGGGGC. Translating it yields CASSIGVRG. The complete CDR3 protein is CASSIGVRGYTF.

This clone was recorded many times. With the read ending 3 residues before the CDR3 end, the germline J gene is used to fill in that end. J is TRBJ2-7 and V is TRBV19, with unresolved D. The CDR3 is made up of 14 amino acids. The germline CDR1 and CDR2 sequences are LNHDA and SQIVND (reference sequence). The V end was cut by 1 base, the J end by 0 bases, with 7 bases between. Incomplete CDR3 DNA: TGTGCCAGTAGTATAGTCGCGAGCTCCTACGAG. It translates to CASSIVASSYE. The entire CDR3 sequence reads CASSIVASSYEQYF.

This clone was counted a few times. The sequenced fragment ends 3 residues before the CDR3 boundary, so the rest is inferred from the germline J gene. The chain employs TRBV2 and TRBJ2-6, with D perhaps assigned TRBD1 or TRBD2 (6 bases each). The V gene lost 3 bases and the J gene lost 7 bases, with 10 bases spanning the gap. The CDR3 loop spans 14 amino acids. Germline CDR1 is SNHLY and CDR2 is FYNNEI. Partial CDR3 DNA: TGTGCCAGCAGTGAGGGGGCGGGAGCCAACGTC. It codes for CASSEGAGANV. The whole CDR3 region reads CASSEGAGANVLTF.

The part of the CDR3 DNA that was read is TGTGCCTGGGGAGGAGGGCCGAATCAGCCC. This codes for CAWGGGPNQP. In full, the CDR3 is CAWGGGPNQPQHF. The chain uses TRBV30 and TRBJ1-5; no definite D call. The missing CDR3 end, 3 residues past where the read stops, is filled in from the germline J gene. The germline gives CDR1 GTSNPN, CDR2 SVGIG (reference sequence). The CDR3 sequence is 13 residues long. V was clipped by 5 bases and J by 4 bases, with 12 bases between them.

On this clone itself: With the read ending 3 residues before the CDR3 end, the germline J gene is used to fill in that end. The chain links TRBV2 to TRBJ1-3, with a weak D call TRBD1 (5 bases). CDR1 is SNHLY and CDR2 is FYNNEI in the germline V gene. Trimming cost V 5 bases and J 0 bases, with 14 bases left between them. This CDR3 region has 16 residues. The CDR3 bases that were read are TGTGCCAGCAGTTACAGGCCGGGAGACTCTGGAAACACC. Its protein is CASSYRPGDSGNT. The CDR3 in its entirety is CASSYRPGDSGNTIYF.

There are many counts of this clone. The read is 3 residues too short to cover the CDR3 end, so that end is filled in from the germline J gene. V is TRBV19 and J is TRBJ2-3; weak D call: TRBD2 (6 bases). This CDR3 is 15 amino acids long. The germline CDR1 and CDR2 sequences are LNHDA and SQIVND (reference sequence). CDR3 loop: CASSSNLLGTPTQYF. The CDR3 DNA, read in part, is TGTGCCAGTAGTAGTAACCTCCTCGGGACTCCCACG. The whole variable domain, remainder taken from reference TRBV19 and TRBJ2-3, is DGGITQSPKYLFRKEGQNVTLSCEQNLNHDAMYWYRQDPGQGLRLIYYSQIVNDFQKGDIAEGYSVSREKKESFPLTVTSAQKNPTAFYLCASSSNLLGTPTQYFGPGTRLTVL.

In this sample, this clone turned up many times. With the read ending 3 residues before the CDR3 end, the germline J gene is used to fill in that end. This sequence joins TRBV14 and TRBJ2-7; D gene unclear. The germline gives CDR1 SGHDN, CDR2 FVKESK. Trimming stripped 4 bases from V and 6 bases from J, with 16 bases between. The CDR3 is 14 amino acids. CDR3 amino acids: CASSPRLVGAEQYF. The CDR3 bases that were read are TGTGCCAGCAGCCCTCGTCTAGTCGGAGCCGAG.

This clone has just a few counts. Here the CDR3 reads CASSLAPGIEQYF. The CDR3 DNA, read in part, is TGTGCCAGCAGCTTAGCGCCGGGGATCGAG. The rearrangement uses TRBV11-2 and TRBJ2-7; D is perhaps TRBD2 (5 bases). The read ends 3 residues shy of where the CDR3 ends; the end is completed using the germline J gene. V was cut by 1 base and J by 6 bases, with 10 bases left in between. Germline CDR1 SGHAT, CDR2 FQNNGV. The CDR3 contains 13 residues.